This paragraph reports one TCR beta chain. Antigen unknown. The source of the sample is a study of T-cell memory formation after mild COVID-19. Points from the study as a whole: For contracting clones, CD4+ ones sat mainly in CM and EM, CD8+ in EMRA. Confirmation of SARS-CoV-2 specificity was lacking for second-wave clones peaking day 37.

It was 5'RACE with constant-segment primers that produced the TCR alpha and TCR beta cDNA libraries, which carried sample barcodes and UMIs. TCRdb itself ran the 5' RACE reads through MiXCR, one entry per CDR3 protein. The sample yields about 430,000 distinct CDR3 sequences, 24% seen once. The specimen sequenced was PBMCs or a T cell subset sorted from them (not recorded which). The receptor's source is an adult woman who had mild COVID-19 (a few samples of this study predate the infection). Cell type and time point are not known.

The CDR3 DNA is TGCGCCAGCAGCCAAGATCCGGCAGGGGGTACTGAGCAGTTCTTC. Protein: CASSQDPAGGTEQFF. The chain couples TRBV4-3 to TRBJ2-1; 7 bases match TRBD1. CDR1 and CDR2 from the germline V gene are LGHNA and YSLEER. The length of the CDR3 is 15 residues. Trimming cost V 0 bases and J 9 bases; bases outside gene matches: 8.